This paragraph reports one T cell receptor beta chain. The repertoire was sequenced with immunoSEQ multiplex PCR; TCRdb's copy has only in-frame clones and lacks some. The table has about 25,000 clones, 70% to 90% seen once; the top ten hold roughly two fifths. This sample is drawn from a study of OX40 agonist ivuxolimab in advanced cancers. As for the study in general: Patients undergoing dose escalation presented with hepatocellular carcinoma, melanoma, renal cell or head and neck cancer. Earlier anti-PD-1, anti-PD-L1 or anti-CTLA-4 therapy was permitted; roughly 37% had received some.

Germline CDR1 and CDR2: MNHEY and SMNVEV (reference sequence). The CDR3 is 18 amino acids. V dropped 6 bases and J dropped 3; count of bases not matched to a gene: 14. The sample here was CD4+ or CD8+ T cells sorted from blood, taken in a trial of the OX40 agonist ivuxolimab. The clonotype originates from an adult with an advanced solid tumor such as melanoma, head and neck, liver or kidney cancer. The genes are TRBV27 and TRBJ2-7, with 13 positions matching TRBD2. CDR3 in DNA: TGTGCCAGCAGGCGCGCCGGGACTAGCGGGATGTTACTCTACGAGCAGTACTTC. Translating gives CASRRAGTSGMLLYEQYF.